A single sample gave rise to the 27 T cell receptor beta chains below, sequenced in a study of T cell responses to AZD1222 COVID-19 vaccine. Sequenced by immunoSEQ multiplex PCR; TCRdb stores in-frame clones only, minus some. The sample has 150,000 to 180,000 clones; 80% to 90% are singletons. Here the sequenced sample was peripheral blood, taken 28 days after the second AZD1222 dose. These receptors were taken from an adult who received the AZD1222 COVID-19 vaccine.

This clone was recorded only once. The rearrangement joins TRBV28 to TRBJ1-1, with 12 bases matching TRBD1. From germline, CDR1 is MDHEN and CDR2 SYDVKM. This CDR3 spans 16 amino acids. V was clipped by 5 bases and J by 5 bases; unmatched bases: 9. The chain's CDR3 is CASSVGTGGLRTEAFF. The CDR3 coding sequence is TGTGCCAGCAGTGTCGGGACAGGGGGCTTAAGGACTGAAGCTTTCTTT.

The genes are TRBV5-8 and TRBJ2-5; D is undetermined. This CDR3 is built from 13 residues. V shed 4 bases and J shed 1 base, with 8 bases lying between them. Per the germline V gene, CDR1 is SGHTS and CDR2 is YDEGEE. CDR3 residues: CASSVGFQETQYF. The CDR3, as DNA: TGTGCCAGCAGCGTAGGGTTCCAAGAGACCCAGTACTTC.

This sequence joins TRBV3-1 (or the pseudogene TRBV3-2) and TRBJ1-2; 7 nucleotides match TRBD1. The ends lost 6 bases at V and 2 bases at J; junction bases unmatched: 3. Germline V CDR1 and CDR2: LGHDT, YNNKEL (reference sequence). CDR3 size: 13 residues. The CDR3, as DNA: TGTGCCAGCAGGCTAGGGGGCAACTATGGCTACACCTTC. Amino acid sequence: CASRLGGNYGYTF.

The chain has TRBV7-2 and TRBJ2-3, with 11 bases lining up with TRBD2. The CDR3 totals 16 residues. The trim removed 4 bases at V and 4 bases at J, leaving 7 bases unmatched. Germline lookup yields CDR1 SGHTA and CDR2 FQGNSA. The CDR3 region is CASSYHSGRAADTQYF. The CDR3 DNA sequence: TGTGCCAGCAGCTATCATAGCGGGAGGGCGGCAGATACGCAGTATTTT.

V usage is TRBV4-3 and J usage is TRBJ2-7; TRBD2 is a possible D gene (6 bases). V lost 1 base, J lost 1 base, and 14 bases lay in between. CDR3 length: 16 amino acids. CDR1 and CDR2 (germline): LGHNA, YSLEER. DNA for the CDR3: TGCGCCAGCAGCCAAGCTTTGCCGGGGGTTTCCTACGAGCAGTACTTC. Translation gives CASSQALPGVSYEQYF.

This clone was detected a few times. The rearrangement links TRBV9 to TRBJ2-7; TRBD2 agrees at 7 bases. The germline CDR1 and CDR2 sequences are SGDLS and YYNGEE. The CDR3 totals 14 residues. Trimming cost V 4 bases and J 4 bases; bases outside gene matches: 8. DNA of the CDR3: TGTGCCAGCAGCCCCCGCGTGGGGGGGTACGAGCAGTACTTC. Protein: CASSPRVGGYEQYF. Looking up the rest from reference TRBV9 and TRBJ2-7 gives the full variable domain: DSGVTQTPKHLITATGQRVTLRCSPRSGDLSVYWYQQSLDQGLQFLIQYYNGEERAKGNILERFSAQQFPDLHSELNLSSLELGDSALYFCASSPRVGGYEQYFGPGTRLTVT.

V usage is TRBV5-4 and J usage is TRBJ1-1, with D uncertain. Germline loops: CDR1 SGHNT, CDR2 YYREEE (reference sequence). This CDR3 is 13 amino acids long. Trimming stripped 2 bases from V and 1 base from J, with 6 bases between. The DNA of the CDR3 is TGTGCCAGCAGCTTAGCACCGAACACTGAAGCTTTCTTT. The encoded protein is CASSLAPNTEAFF.

This sequence joins TRBV4-3 and TRBJ1-6; D is ambiguous. The CDR3 contains 18 residues. V was shortened by 0 bases and J by 3 bases, with 15 bases between the two germline ends. Germline CDR1 LGHNA, CDR2 YSLEER. The CDR3 bases are TGCGCCAGCAGCCAAGAAACACCGAGTAGGCACTATAATTCACCCCTCCACTTT. Its protein is CASSQETPSRHYNSPLHF.

This rearrangement joins TRBV6-5 to TRBJ2-7; D is ambiguous. Trimming cost V 2 bases and J 8 bases, with 7 bases left between them. CDR3 length: 11 residues. The germline CDR1 and CDR2 sequences are MNHEY and SVGAGI. The CDR3 reads CASSYLEKQYF. DNA for the CDR3: TGTGCCAGCAGTTACCTGGAAAAGCAGTACTTC.

Written as DNA, the CDR3 is TGTGCCAGCAGGGTACACGGAGACTATGGCTACACCTTC. This codes for CASRVHGDYGYTF. The chain has TRBV2 and TRBJ1-2; D gene ambiguous. V was clipped by 6 bases and J by 3 bases, with 11 bases between them. The CDR3 spans 13 residues. The germline V gene has CDR1 SNHLY and CDR2 FYNNEI.

This clone was counted ten times or more. This chain links TRBV19 with TRBJ1-2; perhaps TRBD1 as D (5 bases). Trimming shortened V by 3 bases and J by 4 bases, and 12 bases separated the two germline ends. Germline assignment: CDR1 LNHDA and CDR2 SQIVND (reference sequence). This CDR3 spans 14 amino acids. The CDR3: CASSMLQGVYGYTF. DNA of the CDR3: TGTGCCAGTAGTATGTTGCAGGGTGTCTATGGCTACACCTTC.

The chain is built from TRBV10-3 and TRBJ1-2; TRBD1 aligns across 11 bases. The germline V gene encodes CDR1 ENHRY and CDR2 SYGVKD. V shed 4 bases, J shed 6 bases, and the junction held 1 base outside the gene matches. There are 13 residues in the CDR3. Here the CDR3 DNA reads TGTGCCATCAGTGGGACAGGGGGCAATGGCTACACCTTC. This sequence encodes CAISGTGGNGYTF.

DNA of the CDR3: TGCAGCGTTCTACAGGGAGCTGGAAACACCATATATTTT. It codes for CSVLQGAGNTIYF. The chain uses TRBV29-1 and TRBJ1-3; TRBD1 is a possible D gene (6 bases). This CDR3 comprises 13 residues. Trimming pared 5 bases from V and 2 bases from J, leaving 10 bases between. CDR1 and CDR2 from the germline V gene are SQVTM and ANQGSEA.

J is TRBJ1-5 and V is TRBV4-3; D is ambiguous. The CDR3 covers 13 residues. Germline lookup yields CDR1 LGHNA and CDR2 YSLEER. Deletions cut 4 bases from V and 5 bases from J, with 9 bases between. The CDR3 here is CASSLELDQPQHF. In DNA form, the CDR3 reads TGCGCCAGCAGCCTCGAACTCGATCAGCCCCAGCATTTT.

The genes are TRBV9 and TRBJ2-1, with 7 bases that match TRBD1. V shed 0 bases and J 4 bases; nucleotides not matched to a gene: 4. The CDR3 extends over 15 amino acids. Germline-derived CDR1 and CDR2 are SGDLS and YYNGEE. CDR3 nucleotides: TGTGCCAGCAGCGTAGCTTCGGACAGGTACAATGAGCAGTTCTTC. Its translation: CASSVASDRYNEQFF.

The CDR3, as DNA: TGTGCCAGCACCGCGGGGGGGACCTACAATGAGCAGTTCTTC. This gives the protein CASTAGGTYNEQFF. The chain is built from TRBV28 and TRBJ2-1; 9 nucleotides agree with TRBD2. This CDR3 is 14 amino acids long. V was pared by 7 bases and J by 2 bases, with 3 bases of the junction left unmatched. Looked up from germline, CDR1 is MDHEN and CDR2 is SYDVKM.

This rearrangement joins TRBV29-1 to TRBJ2-5; 7 bases agree with TRBD1. Germline values: CDR1 SQVTM, CDR2 ANQGSEA. The CDR3 sequence is 18 residues long. The V gene end was trimmed by 1 base and the J gene end by 8 bases; junction bases not matched to a gene: 22. CDR3 nucleotides: TGCAGCGTTGAAGTTTCCCCTGCCGGGACAGCCGTTCGGAAAACCCAGTACTTC. Its protein product is CSVEVSPAGTAVRKTQYF.

The chain links TRBV2 to TRBJ2-7; TRBD1 matches 7 bases. The CDR3 is 16 residues long. V dropped 6 bases and J dropped 7; count of bases not matched to a gene: 18. Germline CDR1 reads SNHLY; CDR2 reads FYNNEI. The CDR3 DNA sequence: TGTGCCAGCAGACTAACCACCGGGACAGACCCTTCTGAGCAGTACTTC. It specifies CASRLTTGTDPSEQYF.

The rearrangement links TRBV4-3 to TRBJ1-1; D call uncertain. This CDR3 is 15 amino acids long. Germline-derived CDR1 and CDR2 are LGHNA and YSLEER. Deletions cut 1 base from V and 0 bases from J, with 9 bases between. The DNA for the CDR3 is TGCGCCAGCAGCCAAGTTTCGGGGATGAACACTGAAGCTTTCTTT. This sequence encodes CASSQVSGMNTEAFF.

This chain connects TRBV28 to TRBJ1-6; unclear D gene. Trimming left V 3 bases short and J 6 bases short, with 9 bases between. Per germline, CDR1 MDHEN and CDR2 SYDVKM. This CDR3 has 14 residues. The CDR3 DNA reads as TGTGCCAGCAGTTTTTCCCTGGGTAATTCACCCCTCCACTTT. It is translated as CASSFSLGNSPLHF.

The chain employs TRBV18 and TRBJ1-5; the match to TRBD1 covers 9 bases. Germline V lookup: CDR1 KGHSH, CDR2 LQKENI. There are 15 residues in the CDR3. V shed 6 bases, J shed 2 bases, and the junction held 5 bases outside the gene matches. The CDR3 sequence: CASSPRTGGNQPQHF. CDR3 DNA: TGTGCCAGCTCGCCAAGGACAGGGGGCAATCAGCCCCAGCATTTT.

The table lists this clone with a few counts. This chain joins TRBV5-1 and TRBJ1-2; tentatively, D is TRBD1 (5 bases). The CDR3 has 13 residues. The germline V gene encodes CDR1 SGHRS and CDR2 YFSETQ. V lost 2 bases, J lost 8 bases, and 13 bases lay in between. The CDR3 DNA sequence: TGCGCCAGCAGCTTACAGCTGGGGGAAGGCTACACCTTC. Translating gives CASSLQLGEGYTF.

In its sample, this clone was seen once. The rearrangement joins TRBV7-9 to TRBJ2-7, with 8 bases aligning to TRBD1. CDR3 length equals 16 residues. V lost 5 bases and J lost 3; bases outside the gene matches: 12. Germline-derived CDR1 and CDR2 are SEHNR and FQNEAQ (reference sequence). The CDR3 region has the DNA TGTGCCAGCAGCCGACTCCGGCCGGGACAGGACTACGAGCAGTACTTC. Protein: CASSRLRPGQDYEQYF.

The chain employs TRBV4-3 and TRBJ2-1, with D tentatively TRBD1 or TRBD2 (5 bases each). The germline V and J ends were trimmed by 0 bases and 5 bases, with 11 bases remaining between them. The germline CDR1 and CDR2 sequences are LGHNA and YSLEER. The CDR3 is 15 amino acids. Here the CDR3 reads CASSQEPGSNNEQFF. The DNA for the CDR3 is TGCGCCAGCAGCCAAGAGCCAGGGAGTAACAATGAGCAGTTCTTC.

The J gene is TRBJ2-1, the V gene TRBV5-6, with TRBD2 matching 7 bases. CDR3 length equals 16 residues. The germline V gene encodes CDR1 SGHDT and CDR2 YYEEEE. Germline trimming cut 0 bases from V and 0 bases from J; bases unmatched to any gene: 3. The CDR3 nucleotides read TGTGCCAGCAGCTTGGAGCTAGCGGCCTCCTACAATGAGCAGTTCTTC. Amino acid sequence: CASSLELAASYNEQFF. Filled out from reference TRBV5-6 and TRBJ2-1, the complete variable domain reads DAGVTQSPTHLIKTRGQQVTLRCSPKSGHDTVSWYQQALGQGPQFIFQYYEEEERQRGNFPDRFSGHQFPNYSSELNVNALLLGDSALYLCASSLELAASYNEQFFGPGTRLTVL.

The V and J genes are TRBV28 and TRBJ1-2; 7 bases agree with TRBD1. The germline gives CDR1 MDHEN, CDR2 SYDVKM. V lost 6 bases to trimming and J lost 1 base; unmatched junction nucleotides: 8. The CDR3 has 15 amino acids. The DNA of the CDR3 is TGTGCCAGCAGGGCGGGGACAGCCGTTAACTATGGCTACACCTTC. As protein: CASRAGTAVNYGYTF.

CDR3 coding DNA: TGTGCCACCGGACGGACGCTTATAGGCGGGACCCAGTACTTC. This sequence encodes CATGRTLIGGTQYF. The gene calls are TRBV15 and TRBJ2-5; no definite D call. The ends were cut back, 8 bases at V and 7 bases at J, with 20 bases in the middle. Looked up from germline, CDR1 is LNHNV and CDR2 is YYDKDF (reference sequence). This CDR3 is 14 amino acids long.